The present T cell receptor beta chain was sequenced within a study of post-analysis software for immune sequencing data. Looking at the study overall: The study covered relapsing-remitting, secondary progressive and progressive-relapsing courses of multiple sclerosis.

Remarks on this clonotype: Its antigen remains unidentified.

cDNA libraries of TCR beta carried unique molecular identifiers. TCRdb used MiXCR to reprocess the PCR reads, holding one entry per CDR3 protein. The sample lists 600,000 to 700,000 distinct CDR3 sequences; approximately 60% were seen once. General observations from the study: The authors found that F measure strongly co-clustered same-batch samples. For normalized Chao1 diversity, multiple sclerosis patients scored significantly lower than controls did.

The TCR sequence derives from a girl aged 2-10 years with multiple sclerosis. Sequencing used blood.

The DNA for the CDR3 is TGTGCCAGCAGTCCCGGACAGGGGAGATACGGGCAGTACTTC. It encodes CASSPGQGRYGQYF. The genes are TRBV27 and TRBJ2-5; 9 nucleotides agree with TRBD1. The CDR3 has 14 amino acids. The germline V gene encodes CDR1 MNHEY and CDR2 SMNVEV (reference sequence). Trimming at V came to 5 bases and at J to 11 bases, leaving 12 bases not matched to a gene.